One sample yielded the 23 T cell receptor beta chains listed below, sequenced in a study of T-cell reconstitution after alpha-beta-depleted transplantation in children. TCRbeta library construction was performed incorporating unique molecular identifiers. Each CDR3 protein gets one entry after TCRdb re-called the PCR reads with MiXCR. The sample lists hundreds of thousands of distinct CDR3 sequences, approximately 12% seen once, with over 3.5% in the top ten. The source material was PBMCs, sampled from the stem cell graft. These TCRs come from a human donor who donated a stem cell graft to a child with Fanconi anemia.

This clonotype was counted at least ten times. The chain has TRBV5-6 and TRBJ1-1; the D is unclear. From germline, CDR1 is SGHDT and CDR2 YYEEEE. CDR3 size: 13 residues. The V end was cut by 6 bases, the J end by 2 bases, with 11 bases between. The CDR3 protein is CASNSPLNTEAFF. The CDR3 bases are TGTGCCAGCAATAGTCCTTTAAACACTGAAGCTTTCTTT.

At least ten counts were recorded for this clonotype. V is TRBV6-5 and J is TRBJ1-1; no clear D gene. This CDR3 has 16 amino acids. Germline CDR1 is MNHEY and CDR2 is SVGAGI. V lost 0 bases and J lost 4, with 15 bases in between. This CDR3 reads CASSYSRVGLITEAFF. DNA for the CDR3: TGTGCCAGCAGTTACTCGAGGGTCGGTTTGATCACTGAAGCTTTCTTT.

This clonotype was found a few times. V usage is TRBV12-3 or TRBV12-4 and J usage is TRBJ1-1; D might be TRBD1 (6 bases). The CDR3 is 14 residues long. Trimming shortened V by 6 bases and J by 5 bases, and 16 bases separated the two germline ends. The CDR3: CASSRAGGGTEAFF. The CDR3 bases are TGTGCCAGCAGCCGCGCCGGAGGGGGAACTGAAGCTTTCTTT.

This clonotype appeared a few times. The chain joins TRBV3-1 to TRBJ2-1; no clear D gene. The germline gives CDR1 LGHDT, CDR2 YNNKEL (reference sequence). The CDR3 contains 13 residues. The germline V and J ends were trimmed by 3 bases and 3 bases, with 6 bases remaining between them. In DNA, the CDR3 is TGTGCCAGCAGCCACGACCGCTACAATGAGCAGTTCTTC. Its protein is CASSHDRYNEQFF.

The chain recombines TRBV12-3 or TRBV12-4 with TRBJ1-2, with D tentatively TRBD1 (5 bases). Trimming cost V 5 bases and J 0 bases, with 13 bases left between them. CDR3 length equals 15 residues. The CDR3 region is CASSPRQNTNYGYTF. The CDR3 nucleotides read TGTGCCAGCAGTCCCCGACAGAACACTAACTATGGCTACACCTTC.

CDR3 DNA: TGCGCCAGCAGCCCAGAACCGTACAGAGCGATCTCCTACAATGAGCAGTTCTTC. This translates into CASSPEPYRAISYNEQFF. The chain links TRBV10-2 to TRBJ2-1; D gene uncertain. The germline V and J ends were trimmed by 6 bases and 0 bases, with 21 bases remaining between them. Germline V gene sequence: CDR1 WSHSY, CDR2 SAAADI. The CDR3 runs 18 residues.

This clonotype was counted many times. V gene TRBV12-3 or TRBV12-4 combines with J gene TRBJ1-1; 10 bases are a match to TRBD1. CDR3 size: 14 residues. The J segment lost 4 bases and the V segment lost 7 bases, leaving 6 bases of the junction unmatched. The CDR3 region is CASTRTGGLTEAFF. In DNA form, the CDR3 reads TGTGCCAGCACACGGACAGGGGGGCTCACTGAAGCTTTCTTT.

The rearrangement joins TRBV5-8 to TRBJ1-1, with 9 positions matching TRBD1. Per the germline V gene, CDR1 is SGHTS and CDR2 is YDEGEE. V lost 7 bases, J lost 4 bases, and 8 bases stayed unmatched. CDR3 length: 14 amino acids. The DNA of the CDR3 is TGTGCCAGCTTAACAGGGGGCGCGAGCACTGAAGCTTTCTTT. Its protein is CASLTGGASTEAFF.

The rearrangement links TRBV29-1 to TRBJ1-2; TRBD1 aligns across 7 bases. The CDR3 has 14 amino acids. CDR1 and CDR2 (germline): SQVTM, ANQGSEA. After removal of 0 bases from V and 6 bases from J, the junction contained 7 bases not matched to a gene. Here the CDR3 reads CSVEDRRQGNGYTF. Written as DNA, the CDR3 is TGCAGCGTTGAAGATCGGAGACAGGGAAATGGCTACACCTTC.

This chain uses TRBV27 with TRBJ2-2, with 10 bases fitting TRBD1. The CDR3 contains 15 residues. Germline CDR1 reads MNHEY; CDR2 reads SMNVEV (reference sequence). The V segment lost 6 bases and the J segment 6 bases; nucleotides outside the gene matches: 7. The CDR3 loop is CASRTGGRVAGELFF. The CDR3 DNA sequence: TGTGCCAGCAGGACAGGGGGCAGGGTTGCCGGGGAGCTGTTTTTT.

This chain uses TRBV27 with TRBJ2-1; D perhaps matches TRBD1 (7 bases). V was clipped by 6 bases and J by 0 bases, with 21 bases between them. The CDR3 totals 18 residues. In germline, CDR1 is MNHEY, CDR2 SMNVEV (reference sequence). The CDR3 nucleotides read TGTGCCAGCAGGGTCCCCGATGCAGGGGGGAGCTCCTACAATGAGCAGTTCTTC. Translating gives CASRVPDAGGSSYNEQFF.

V usage is TRBV5-1 and J usage is TRBJ1-1; unclear D gene. Germline loops: CDR1 SGHRS, CDR2 YFSETQ. This CDR3 is 14 amino acids long. V gave up 0 bases and J gave up 1 base, with 7 bases separating them. The CDR3 DNA reads TGCGCCAGCAGCTTGGGACGCTGGAACACTGAAGCTTTCTTT. Amino acids: CASSLGRWNTEAFF.

The CDR3 here is CASKGGTFKETQYF. Here the CDR3 DNA reads TGTGCCAGCAAAGGGGGTACCTTTAAAGAGACCCAGTACTTC. The gene calls are TRBV2 and TRBJ2-5, with a weak D call TRBD1 (6 bases). This CDR3 comprises 14 residues. The ends were cut back, 7 bases at V and 3 bases at J, with 15 bases in the middle. Germline CDR1 reads SNHLY; CDR2 reads FYNNEI.

As DNA, the CDR3 is TGTGCCAGCAGTTTAGCGAGGGTTTGGGAAAACACCGGGGAGCTGTTTTTT. The encoded protein is CASSLARVWENTGELFF. The chain couples TRBV12-3 or TRBV12-4 to TRBJ2-2; perhaps TRBD2 as D (5 bases). The CDR3 extends over 17 amino acids. Trimming removed 0 bases from V and 2 bases from J, with 13 bases in between.

There are many counts of this clonotype. The chain has TRBV4-3 and TRBJ2-1, with a possible D match to TRBD2 (5 bases). Trimming left V 3 bases short and J 5 bases short, with 11 bases between. Germline V CDR1 and CDR2: LGHNA, YSLEER. CDR3 length: 14 residues. CDR3 nucleotide sequence: TGCGCCAGCAGCCAGGATACTAGAAACAATGAGCAGTTCTTC. Translating it yields CASSQDTRNNEQFF.

The chain employs TRBV7-2 and TRBJ1-2, with a weak D call TRBD1 (5 bases). The germline V gene encodes CDR1 SGHTA and CDR2 FQGNSA. CDR3 length: 16 residues. Trimming took 5 bases from V and 2 from J, leaving 18 bases between them. The chain's CDR3 is CASSLLAFQGNYGYTF. For the CDR3, the DNA is TGTGCCAGCAGCCTACTGGCGTTTCAGGGAAACTATGGCTACACCTTC.

The rearrangement uses TRBV24-1 and TRBJ2-2; D uncertain. Germline CDR1 KGHDR, CDR2 SFDVKD. The V and J ends lost 4 bases and 7 bases respectively, with 6 bases between them. This CDR3 is 12 amino acids long. CDR3 sequence (DNA): TGTGCCACCAGTGAACGGAGCGGGGAGCTGTTTTTT. Its translation is CATSERSGELFF.

J is TRBJ2-1 and V is TRBV28; TRBD1 agrees at 10 bases. The CDR3 runs 14 residues. V lost 7 bases, J lost 4 bases, and 4 bases stayed unmatched. Germline lookup yields CDR1 MDHEN and CDR2 SYDVKM. The DNA of the CDR3 is TGTGCCAGCATCGGACAGGGGGTATACAATGAGCAGTTCTTC. It yields the protein CASIGQGVYNEQFF. Supplemented by reference TRBV28 and TRBJ2-1, the full variable domain reads DVKVTQSSRYLVKRTGEKVFLECVQDMDHENMFWYRQDPGLGLRLIYFSYDVKMKEKGDIPEGYSVSREKKERFSLILESASTNQTSMYLCASIGQGVYNEQFFGPGTRLTVL.

This clonotype was observed many times. The chain uses TRBV28 and TRBJ1-1; 8 nucleotides align to TRBD1. Germline CDR1 MDHEN, CDR2 SYDVKM. This CDR3 contains 12 residues. J was trimmed by 10 bases and V by 7 bases; bases with no gene match: 8. The CDR3 nucleotides are TGTGCCAGCATCTCAGGACAGGGAGCAGCTTTCTTT. It is translated as CASISGQGAAFF.

The V call is TRBV9, the J call TRBJ2-1, with D perhaps TRBD1 (5 bases). V lost 0 bases, J lost 6 bases, and 10 bases lay in between. Germline CDR1 and CDR2: SGDLS and YYNGEE. The CDR3 sequence is 14 residues long. The CDR3 loop reads CASSVVGQSNEQFF. DNA for the CDR3: TGTGCCAGCAGCGTAGTTGGACAAAGCAATGAGCAGTTCTTC. The whole variable domain, remainder taken from reference TRBV9 and TRBJ2-1, is DSGVTQTPKHLITATGQRVTLRCSPRSGDLSVYWYQQSLDQGLQFLIQYYNGEERAKGNILERFSAQQFPDLHSELNLSSLELGDSALYFCASSVVGQSNEQFFGPGTRLTVL.

The gene calls are TRBV6-1 and TRBJ1-4, with unresolved D. CDR1 MNHNS and CDR2 SASEGT come from the germline V gene. The length of the CDR3 is 12 residues. Trimming cost V 10 bases and J 5 bases, with 11 bases left between them. The chain's CDR3 is CATGRLNEKLFF. The CDR3 DNA is TGTGCCACCGGACGGTTAAATGAAAAACTGTTTTTT.

The J gene is TRBJ1-5, the V gene TRBV20-1; 10 bases are shared with TRBD1. This CDR3 region has 15 residues. V shed 5 bases and J 2 bases; nucleotides not matched to a gene: 6. The germline V gene has CDR1 DFQATT and CDR2 SNEGSKA (reference sequence). The CDR3 protein is CSARQGAPGNQPQHF. CDR3 coding DNA: TGCAGTGCTCGACAGGGGGCGCCTGGCAATCAGCCCCAGCATTTT.

The table lists this clonotype with a few counts. V and J are TRBV4-3 and TRBJ2-3; TRBD2 agrees at 7 bases. This CDR3 is built from 17 residues. J lost 0 bases, V lost 1 base, and 7 bases had no gene match. Germline V gene data show CDR1 as LGHNA and CDR2 as YSLEER. The CDR3 region is CASSQGASGASTDTQYF. CDR3 sequence (DNA): TGCGCCAGCAGCCAAGGAGCTAGCGGCGCTAGCACAGATACGCAGTATTTT.